A selection of T cell receptor beta chains follows, all from one sample in a study of post-analysis software for immune sequencing data. TCRdb passed the PCR reads through MiXCR, listing each CDR3 protein once. The sample consists of approximately 730,000 distinct CDR3 sequences, approximately 44% of them appearing once. Sequences were obtained from blood. These receptors were obtained from a girl between 10 and 17 years old with multiple sclerosis. The CDR3 runs from the conserved cysteine through the conserved F or W. The D gene is left open where the match is weak. Size is omitted from some rows. Given values are once, few, many or a class for expanded clones.

CDR3 protein: CRGTGSYSNQPQHF; CDR3 DNA: TGCAGGGGGACAGGATCTTATAGCAATCAGCCCCAGCATTTT; V gene: TRBV20-1; J gene: TRBJ1-5; clone size: .; D gene: TRBD1
CDR3 protein: CASSSRDANTQYF; CDR3 DNA: TGTGCCAGCAGCTCCCGGGACGCAAATACGCAGTATTTT; V gene: TRBV7-6; J gene: TRBJ2-3; clone size: .; D gene: .
CDR3 protein: CASSQSGRAPYEQYF; CDR3 DNA: TGTGCCAGCAGTCAAAGCGGGAGGGCCCCCTACGAGCAGTACTTC; V gene: TRBV12-3/TRBV12-4; J gene: TRBJ2-7; clone size: .; D gene: TRBD2
CDR3 protein: CSVEEKGNPRVEQFF; CDR3 DNA: TGCAGCGTTGAAGAGAAAGGGAATCCCAGGGTTGAGCAGTTCTTC; V gene: TRBV29-1; J gene: TRBJ2-1; clone size: few; D gene: .
CDR3 protein: CASSLYPLDYEQYF; CDR3 DNA: TGTGCCAGCAGTTTATATCCCCTGGACTACGAGCAGTACTTC; V gene: TRBV27; J gene: TRBJ2-7; clone size: few; D gene: .
CDR3 protein: CASSRGTASTDTQYF; CDR3 DNA: TGCGCCAGCAGCCGGGGGACAGCATCGACAGATACGCAGTATTTT; V gene: TRBV4-3; J gene: TRBJ2-3; clone size: .; D gene: TRBD1
CDR3 protein: CASSQTSGSSADTQYF; CDR3 DNA: TGTGCCAGCAGCCAGACTAGCGGGAGTTCTGCAGATACGCAGTATTTT; V gene: TRBV6-1; J gene: TRBJ2-3; clone size: few; D gene: TRBD2
CDR3 protein: CASGRPRSSYNEQFF; CDR3 DNA: TGTGCCAGCGGCAGACCACGTAGCTCCTACAATGAGCAGTTCTTC; V gene: TRBV2; J gene: TRBJ2-1; clone size: few; D gene: .
CDR3 protein: CASSRSGGNGYTF; CDR3 DNA: TGTGCCAGCAGTCGTTCAGGGGGCAATGGCTACACCTTC; V gene: TRBV7-2; J gene: TRBJ1-2; clone size: .; D gene: TRBD1
CDR3 protein: CASSGEGAGGPLSEQFF; CDR3 DNA: TGTGCCAGCAGCGGTGAAGGTGCGGGAGGGCCGCTGTCGGAGCAGTTCTTC; V gene: TRBV9; J gene: TRBJ2-1; clone size: .; D gene: TRBD2
CDR3 protein: CRVTRADTEAFF; CDR3 DNA: TGCAGGGTTACCCGGGCCGACACTGAGGCTTTCTTT; V gene: TRBV29-1; J gene: TRBJ1-1; clone size: few; D gene: .
CDR3 protein: CSASAGTGGYNEQFF; CDR3 DNA: TGCAGTGCTAGCGCCGGGACAGGGGGCTACAATGAGCAGTTCTTC; V gene: TRBV20-1; J gene: TRBJ2-1; clone size: .; D gene: TRBD1
CDR3 protein: CSVETPYRGGISYEQYF; CDR3 DNA: TGCAGCGTTGAGACCCCCTACAGGGGCGGAATCTCCTACGAGCAGTACTTC; V gene: TRBV29-1; J gene: TRBJ2-7; clone size: few; D gene: TRBD1
CDR3 protein: CASSQEWASAETQYF; CDR3 DNA: TGCGCCAGCAGCCAAGAATGGGCAAGCGCAGAGACCCAGTACTTC; V gene: TRBV4-3; J gene: TRBJ2-5; clone size: .; D gene: .
CDR3 protein: CASTPDRGGEKLFF; CDR3 DNA: TGTGCCAGCACCCCGGACAGGGGTGGTGAAAAACTGTTTTTT; V gene: TRBV6-1; J gene: TRBJ1-4; clone size: .; D gene: TRBD1
CDR3 protein: CASSETGTGYMNTEAFF; CDR3 DNA: TGTGCCAGCAGTGAGACCGGGACAGGCTATATGAACACTGAAGCTTTCTTT; V gene: TRBV6-1; J gene: TRBJ1-1; clone size: .; D gene: TRBD1
CDR3 protein: CATGTSGSVDEQYF; CDR3 DNA: TGTGCCACCGGGACTAGCGGGAGTGTCGACGAGCAGTACTTC; V gene: TRBV25-1; J gene: TRBJ2-7; clone size: few; D gene: TRBD2
CDR3 protein: CAISLRGEDLLHF; CDR3 DNA: TGTGCCATCAGCCTCCGGGGGGAGGACCTCCTCCACTTT; V gene: TRBV10-3; J gene: TRBJ1-6; clone size: .; D gene: .
CDR3 protein: CASSQHEGAAAYEQFF; CDR3 DNA: TGCGCCAGCAGCCAACATGAGGGTGCGGCGGCGTATGAGCAGTTCTTC; V gene: TRBV4-3; J gene: TRBJ2-1; clone size: .; D gene: .
CDR3 protein: CATSRDRQSGQYF; CDR3 DNA: TGTGCCACCAGCCGAGACAGGCAGAGTGGGCAGTATTTT; V gene: TRBV15; J gene: TRBJ2-3; clone size: few; D gene: .
CDR3 protein: CASSALAAGKETQYF; CDR3 DNA: TGTGCCAGCAGCGCACTTGCGGCGGGTAAAGAGACCCAGTACTTC; V gene: TRBV6-1; J gene: TRBJ2-5; clone size: once; D gene: .
CDR3 protein: CASSLHPERIQYF; CDR3 DNA: TGTGCCAGCAGTCTTCATCCCGAGCGCATTCAGTACTTC; V gene: TRBV27; J gene: TRBJ2-4; clone size: few; D gene: .
CDR3 protein: CASSQVRGQGRANEQFF; CDR3 DNA: TGCGCCAGCAGCCAAGTTAGGGGACAGGGGAGGGCCAATGAGCAGTTCTTC; V gene: TRBV4-3; J gene: TRBJ2-1; clone size: .; D gene: TRBD1
CDR3 protein: CASSYSGQQIGYTF; CDR3 DNA: TGTGCCAGCAGTTACTCGGGACAGCAGATCGGCTACACCTTC; V gene: TRBV6-6; J gene: TRBJ1-2; clone size: .; D gene: TRBD1
CDR3 protein: CSATRTSGKNNEQFF; CDR3 DNA: TGCAGTGCTACACGGACTAGCGGGAAAAACAATGAGCAGTTCTTC; V gene: TRBV20-1; J gene: TRBJ2-1; clone size: few; D gene: TRBD2
CDR3 protein: CSADPGLAGDRETQYF; CDR3 DNA: TGCAGTGCCGACCCCGGACTAGCGGGAGATCGGGAGACCCAGTACTTC; V gene: TRBV20-1; J gene: TRBJ2-5; clone size: few; D gene: TRBD2
CDR3 protein: CSAKDFYRHLQETQYF; CDR3 DNA: TGCAGTGCTAAAGATTTTTACAGGCACCTCCAAGAGACCCAGTACTTC; V gene: TRBV20-1; J gene: TRBJ2-5; clone size: .; D gene: .
CDR3 protein: CASSLGEASLNEQYF; CDR3 DNA: TGCGCCAGCAGCTTGGGAGAAGCGTCTTTGAACGAGCAGTACTTC; V gene: TRBV5-1; J gene: TRBJ2-7; clone size: .; D gene: .